The 9 T cell receptor beta chains reported below all come from one sample, sequenced in a study of control samples from healthy donors and cancer patients. Sequenced by immunoSEQ multiplex PCR; TCRdb stores in-frame clones only, minus some. The table has approximately 170,000 clones, around 90% seen once; the top ten hold 0.65% to 0.85%. The specimen was blood. All receptors come from a woman in her twenties or thirties in good health.

This sequence joins TRBV28 and TRBJ1-1; unclear D gene. Germline loops: CDR1 MDHEN, CDR2 SYDVKM. The CDR3 has 15 amino acids. V was clipped by 1 base and J by 1 base, with 10 bases between them. Here the CDR3 reads CASSLFRIRNTEAFF. The DNA of the CDR3 is TGTGCCAGCAGTTTATTTAGGATACGGAACACTGAAGCTTTCTTT.

The gene calls are TRBV27 and TRBJ2-7; D gene ambiguous. This CDR3 is 19 amino acids long. V was cut by 5 bases and J by 5 bases, with 31 bases left in between. Germline assignment: CDR1 MNHEY and CDR2 SMNVEV (reference sequence). This chain's CDR3 is CASSLNIRPSQSDLDEQYF. The CDR3, as DNA: TGTGCCAGCAGTCTAAATATTCGGCCGAGTCAGAGTGATCTCGACGAGCAGTACTTC.

The chain combines TRBV4-1 with TRBJ2-5, with 7 bases identical to TRBD1. The CDR3 covers 13 residues. The V segment lost 6 bases and the J segment 2 bases; nucleotides outside the gene matches: 3. Germline V CDR1 and CDR2: MGHRA, YSYEKL. CDR3 sequence: CASSKGQQETQYF. DNA for the CDR3: TGCGCCAGCAGTAAGGGACAGCAAGAGACCCAGTACTTC.

The J gene is TRBJ1-2, the V gene TRBV23-1; no reliable D call. TRBV23-1 is an open reading frame, and its role is uncertain. V dropped 7 bases and J dropped 3 bases, with 15 bases sitting between them. The CDR3 consists of 14 residues. CDR3 DNA sequence: TGCGCCAGCATTTCAGGACCCTCTGACTATGGCTACACCTTC. Protein product: CASISGPSDYGYTF.

This chain links TRBV14 with TRBJ1-1; TRBD1 agrees at 8 bases. V lost 2 bases and J lost 4; bases outside the gene matches: 6. The germline V gene has CDR1 SGHDN and CDR2 FVKESK. The CDR3 runs 15 residues. The CDR3 spells CASSQQGAVSTEAFF. The DNA of the CDR3 is TGTGCCAGCAGCCAACAGGGGGCGGTTAGCACTGAAGCTTTCTTT. The full variable domain, with the rest looked up from reference TRBV14 and TRBJ1-1, is EAGVTQFPSHSVIEKGQTVTLRCDPISGHDNLYWYRRVMGKEIKFLLHFVKESKQDESGMPNNRFLAERTGGTYSTLKVQPAELEDSGVYFCASSQQGAVSTEAFFGQGTRLTVV.

The gene calls are TRBV24-1 and TRBJ2-3; TRBD2 might be the D (5 bases). CDR3 length equals 14 residues. With 6 bases removed from V and 4 bases from J, the gap between germline ends came to 13 bases. CDR1 is KGHDR, CDR2 SFDVKD, per germline. The DNA of the CDR3 is TGTGCCACCAGTCCCCGCGGGTGGGCAGATACGCAGTATTTT. Its translation is CATSPRGWADTQYF.

The rearrangement joins TRBV6-5 to TRBJ1-1, with D uncertain. Per the germline V gene, CDR1 is MNHEY and CDR2 is SVGAGI. V shed 3 bases and J shed 11 bases, with 16 bases lying between them. The length of the CDR3 is 13 residues. CDR3 nucleotides: TGTGCCAGCAGTTATGGACCCTCTAAATACGCTTTCTTT. Protein: CASSYGPSKYAFF.

V and J are TRBV25-1 and TRBJ1-1; D might be TRBD1 (5 bases). The V end lost 2 bases, the J end lost 4 bases, and 5 bases lay between the germline ends. The CDR3 runs to 12 residues. Germline V CDR1 and CDR2: MGHDK, SYGVNS. The CDR3 sequence is CASSEGGTEAFF. As DNA, the CDR3 is TGTGCCAGCAGTGAAGGGGGCACTGAAGCTTTCTTT.

The CDR3 DNA follows: TGCAGCGTTGGGGGAGGGGGCGCTCGTGGCTACACCTTC. Amino acids: CSVGGGGARGYTF. The chain has TRBV29-1 and TRBJ1-2; 7 bases agree with TRBD1. With V trimmed by 4 bases and J by 7 bases, 9 bases remained unmatched. The CDR3 length is 13 residues. Germline V gene data show CDR1 as SQVTM and CDR2 as ANQGSEA.